This T cell receptor beta chain emerged from a study of T cell responses to AZD1222 COVID-19 vaccine. Notes on the study in general: There were mostly white British donors and more females than males, and clonal diversity was possibly underestimated.

V was cut by 2 bases and J by 1 base, with 9 bases left in between. Germline lookup yields CDR1 SNHLY and CDR2 FYNNEI. This CDR3 region has 14 residues. The data were produced by immunoSEQ multiplex PCR, yet TCRdb's version contains in-frame clones alone and is incomplete. The data hold under 140,000 clones, with 81% observed a single time. Comments on this clone: Its antigen is still unknown.

This clonotype was sampled from an adult in good health. Specimen: peripheral blood, collected on day 0 of AZD1222 vaccination. The J gene is TRBJ2-7, the V gene TRBV2, with D unresolved. The CDR3 sequence is CASSELATSYEQYF. CDR3 nucleotide sequence: TGTGCCAGCAGTGAATTGGCTACTTCCTACGAGCAGTACTTC.